The next 9 T cell receptor beta chains were all read from a single sample in a study of T cell responses to AZD1222 COVID-19 vaccine. TCRdb's table, derived via immunoSEQ multiplex PCR, lists solely in-frame clones and lacks some. The repertoire holds over 110,000 clones, roughly 90% seen once, with less than 7% in the top ten. The material sequenced was peripheral blood, taken on day 0 of AZD1222 vaccination. The receptors derive from an adult in good health.

The CDR3 protein is CASSYQDRHEAFF. The DNA for the CDR3 is TGTGCCAGCAGCTACCAGGACAGACACGAAGCTTTCTTT. The chain carries TRBV21-1 and TRBJ1-1; the table calls TRBD1, which could not be checked here. TRBV21-1 counts as a pseudogene. The CDR3 extends over 13 amino acids.

The rearrangement joins TRBV2 to TRBJ1-2; no reliable D call. The V end lost 0 bases, the J end lost 2 bases, and 13 bases lay between the germline ends. The CDR3 contains 16 residues. Germline V CDR1 and CDR2: SNHLY, FYNNEI. The CDR3 loop reads CASSEAGRGSNYGYTF. The CDR3 region has the DNA TGTGCCAGCAGTGAAGCGGGTCGAGGGTCAAACTATGGCTACACCTTC.

The chain links TRBV29-1 to TRBJ1-3; tentative D call: TRBD1 (6 bases). Germline CDR1 and CDR2: SQVTM and ANQGSEA. The V gene lost 5 bases and the J gene lost 0 bases, with 14 bases spanning the gap. The CDR3 loop spans 15 amino acids. The CDR3 nucleotides read TGCAGCGTTAGCGGGGACACGACCTCTGGAAACACCATATATTTT. Protein: CSVSGDTTSGNTIYF.

The chain employs TRBV6-1 and TRBJ1-1, with 7 bases identical to TRBD1. The V segment lost 6 bases and the J segment 5 bases; nucleotides outside the gene matches: 6. This CDR3 is built from 13 residues. CDR1 and CDR2 from the germline V gene are MNHNS and SASEGT. CDR3 residues: CASSRGTETEAFF. The CDR3 DNA sequence: TGTGCCAGCAGCCGCGGGACAGAAACTGAAGCTTTCTTT.

The chain links TRBV2 to TRBJ2-1, with 16 positions matching TRBD2. The CDR3 has 21 amino acids. V dropped 5 bases and J dropped 2; count of bases not matched to a gene: 15. The V gene's germline CDR1 is SNHLY and CDR2 FYNNEI. In DNA, the CDR3 is TGTGCCAGCAGTCCCATCCCCGGGACTAGCGGGAGGGGGAGGCCCTACAATGAGCAGTTCTTC. Translation: CASSPIPGTSGRGRPYNEQFF.

This sequence joins TRBV2 and TRBJ1-4, with 8 bases lining up with TRBD1. J lost 8 bases, V lost 7 bases, and 9 bases had no gene match. CDR1 is SNHLY, CDR2 FYNNEI, per germline. The CDR3 sequence is 14 residues long. CDR3 DNA sequence: TGTGCCAGCAACCTAGGCCAGGGGGCGGAAAAACTGTTTTTT. The encoded protein is CASNLGQGAEKLFF.

The chain carries TRBV19 and TRBJ2-7; 7 bases are a match to TRBD2. CDR1 LNHDA and CDR2 SQIVND come from the germline V gene (reference sequence). The CDR3 sequence is 15 residues long. With V trimmed by 5 bases and J by 2 bases, 9 bases remained unmatched. CDR3 DNA sequence: TGTGCCAGTAGTTTTGGCGCGGGAGAGGCCTACGAGCAGTACTTC. Translated, it gives CASSFGAGEAYEQYF.

V and J are TRBV5-5 and TRBJ1-2; 9 nucleotides agree with TRBD1. After removal of 0 bases from V and 3 bases from J, the junction contained 12 bases not matched to a gene. The CDR3 is made up of 18 amino acids. CDR1 and CDR2 from the germline V gene are SGHKS and YYEKEE (reference sequence). This chain's CDR3 is CASSLAISGTGIHYGYTF. The CDR3 region has the DNA TGTGCCAGCAGCTTGGCCATCTCTGGGACAGGGATTCACTATGGCTACACCTTC. The full variable domain, completed using reference TRBV5-5 and TRBJ1-2, is DAGVTQSPTHLIKTRGQQVTLRCSPISGHKSVSWYQQVLGQGPQFIFQYYEKEERGRGNFPDRFSARQFPNYSSELNVNALLLGDSALYLCASSLAISGTGIHYGYTFGSGTRLTVV.

This chain connects TRBV18 to TRBJ1-6; TRBD1 aligns across 8 bases. The CDR3 has 16 amino acids. V was clipped by 4 bases and J by 1 base; unmatched bases: 3. Per the germline V gene, CDR1 is KGHSH and CDR2 is LQKENI. The CDR3 region is CASSLDRGSYNSPLHF. For the CDR3, the DNA is TGTGCCAGCTCACTCGACAGGGGATCCTATAATTCACCCCTCCACTTT.